The rows below give T cell receptor beta chains drawn from one sample of a study of CD8 T cells in ankylosing spondylitis. TCRdb used MiXCR to reprocess the 5' RACE reads, holding one entry per CDR3 protein. The table has around 770,000 distinct CDR3 sequences, roughly 20% seen once. The sample consisted of blood, either unsorted or a sorted T cell fraction (not recorded which). The receptors derive from a male donor with ankylosing spondylitis. CDR3s include the opening cysteine and the closing phenylalanine or tryptophan. D genes are given only for firm matches. Clone size is not always given. Where it is, it says once, few, many or a class for expanded clones.

clone_size,j_call,d_call,v_call,cdr3_aa,cdr3_nt
.,TRBJ2-5,TRBD1,TRBV12-3/TRBV12-4,CASSSRQGPSGTQYF,TGTGCCAGCAGCTCCAGACAGGGGCCCTCAGGGACCCAGTACTTC
.,TRBJ2-7,TRBD2,TRBV7-6,CASSLDLGGSPHEQYF,TGTGCCAGCAGCCTAGACCTGGGCGGGAGTCCCCACGAGCAGTACTTC
.,TRBJ2-2,.,TRBV4-2,CASSQDGLAWTGELFF,TGTGCCAGCAGCCAAGATGGGCTAGCTTGGACCGGGGAGCTGTTTTTT
.,TRBJ2-3,TRBD2,TRBV5-6,CASSHLAGGTDTQYF,TGTGCCAGCAGCCACCTAGCGGGGGGCACAGATACGCAGTATTTT
few,TRBJ2-7,.,TRBV4-3,CASSQDRIYEQYF,TGCGCCAGCAGCCAAGATCGGATCTACGAGCAGTACTTC
few,TRBJ1-4,TRBD1,TRBV7-2,CASSDRAGGGSREKLFF,TGTGCCAGCAGTGACAGGGCGGGAGGCGGCTCACGCGAAAAACTGTTTTTT
.,TRBJ1-1,.,TRBV4-2,CASTRKGSNTEAFF,TGTGCCAGCACCCGTAAGGGCTCGAACACTGAAGCTTTCTTT
.,TRBJ2-1,TRBD1,TRBV29-1,CSVNRDRGSDEQFF,TGCAGCGTTAACCGGGACAGGGGGAGCGATGAGCAGTTCTTC
.,TRBJ1-4,TRBD1,TRBV15,CATSREISGQGTANEKLFF,TGTGCCACCAGCAGAGAAATTTCGGGACAGGGTACGGCTAATGAAAAACTGTTTTTT
.,TRBJ2-1,TRBD2,TRBV3-1,CASSPIGGSYNEQFF,TGTGCCAGCAGCCCTATCGGGGGGTCCTACAATGAGCAGTTCTTC
many,TRBJ2-6,.,TRBV29-1,CSVGVRGANVLTF,TGCAGCGTTGGGGTCAGGGGGGCCAACGTCCTGACTTTC
.,TRBJ2-6,.,TRBV9,CASSGAAPSGANVLTF,TGTGCCAGCAGCGGCGCAGCTCCCTCTGGGGCCAACGTCCTGACTTTC
.,TRBJ2-7,TRBD2,TRBV12-3/TRBV12-4,CASSRTSGYGTEGYEQYF,TGTGCCAGCAGCCGGACTAGCGGGTACGGGACCGAGGGCTACGAGCAGTACTTC
.,TRBJ1-1,.,TRBV10-3,CAISERGAGGNTEAFF,TGTGCCATCAGTGAGCGGGGGGCCGGGGGGAACACTGAAGCTTTCTTT
.,TRBJ2-1,TRBD2,TRBV9,CASSDGLALDNEQFF,TGTGCCAGCAGCGACGGACTAGCGTTAGACAATGAGCAGTTCTTC
.,TRBJ1-1,.,TRBV19,CASSRQVLNTEAFF,TGTGCCAGTAGTAGACAGGTTTTGAACACTGAAGCTTTCTTT
.,TRBJ2-7,.,TRBV20-1,CSARVPGRLYEQYF,TGCAGTGCTAGAGTTCCGGGACGGCTCTACGAGCAGTACTTC
.,TRBJ2-2,.,TRBV12-3/TRBV12-4,CASSLNPQGGPNTGELFF,TGTGCCAGCAGTTTAAACCCCCAGGGCGGTCCGAACACCGGGGAGCTGTTTTTT
.,TRBJ2-2,.,TRBV12-5,CASGLQESVGELFF,TGTGCTAGTGGTTTACAGGAGTCTGTCGGGGAGCTGTTTTTT
few,TRBJ1-2,.,TRBV6-5,CASRQESYGYTF,TGTGCCAGCAGACAAGAGAGCTATGGCTACACCTTC
many,TRBJ2-1,.,TRBV20-1,CSAAVAGSYNEQFF,TGCAGTGCCGCCGTAGCTGGCTCCTACAATGAGCAGTTCTTC
.,TRBJ2-7,TRBD1,TRBV27,CASSVTGDAYEQYF,TGTGCCAGCAGTGTGACAGGGGATGCCTACGAGCAGTACTTC
.,TRBJ1-2,.,TRBV12-3/TRBV12-4,CASSPQPSYGYTF,TGTGCCAGCAGTCCACAGCCTTCCTATGGCTACACCTTC
few,TRBJ2-1,TRBD2,TRBV5-1,CASSWHASGAYNEQFF,TGCGCCAGCAGCTGGCATGCTAGCGGGGCGTACAATGAGCAGTTCTTC
.,TRBJ2-5,TRBD1,TRBV20-1,CSAGLGTEETQYF,TGCAGTGCTGGGCTTGGGACAGAAGAGACCCAGTACTTC
once,TRBJ1-1,.,TRBV25-1,CASSGWGENEAFF,TGTGCCAGCAGTGGGTGGGGGGAGAATGAAGCTTTCTTT
.,TRBJ2-7,TRBD1,TRBV6-2/TRBV6-3,CASSSPGTDYGEQYF,TGTGCCAGCAGCTCGCCTGGGACAGACTACGGCGAGCAGTACTTC
few,TRBJ2-7,TRBD1,TRBV5-1,CASSLVGIGQGAYEQYF,TGCGCCAGCAGCTTGGTCGGGATTGGACAGGGCGCCTACGAGCAGTACTTC
.,TRBJ1-6,TRBD1,TRBV6-1,CASSGTGPNSPLHF,TGTGCCAGCAGTGGGACAGGCCCTAATTCACCCCTCCACTTT
.,TRBJ2-2,.,TRBV20-1,CSAGSAGELFF,TGCAGTGCTGGGAGTGCCGGGGAGCTGTTTTTT
.,TRBJ2-3,.,TRBV20-1,CSASTRADTQYF,TGCAGTGCTTCGACCCGCGCAGATACGCAGTATTTT
few,TRBJ2-2,TRBD1,TRBV3-1,CASSPGTGYGELFF,TGTGCCAGCAGCCCGGGGACAGGGTACGGGGAGCTGTTTTTT
.,TRBJ2-7,.,TRBV14,CASSPWTVNPSYEQYF,TGTGCCAGCAGCCCTTGGACCGTAAACCCCTCCTACGAGCAGTACTTC
few,TRBJ2-1,.,TRBV3-1,CASSRSGLYNEQFF,TGTGCCAGCAGCCGATCGGGACTCTACAATGAGCAGTTCTTC
.,TRBJ2-3,.,TRBV4-2,CASSQVFGGELQYF,TGTGCCAGCAGCCAAGTATTTGGGGGAGAACTTCAGTATTTT